A single sample gave rise to the 31 T cell receptor beta chains below, sequenced in a study of T-cell memory formation after mild COVID-19. TCRdb independently ran MiXCR on the 5' RACE reads; one entry per CDR3 protein. Seen here are 130,000 to 150,000 distinct CDR3 sequences, about 6.1% observed once, and the top ten hold about 2.1%. Input material: PBMCs or a T cell subset sorted from them (not recorded which). These receptors all stem from an adult woman who had mild COVID-19 (a few samples of this study predate the infection). Cell type and time point are not known.

This clonotype was recorded many times. The genes are TRBV30 and TRBJ1-5; 8 positions agree with TRBD1. This CDR3 has 13 residues. Germline V gene sequence: CDR1 GTSNPN, CDR2 SVGIG (reference sequence). V lost 0 bases and J lost 8; bases outside the gene matches: 3. In DNA form, the CDR3 reads TGTGCCTGGAGTGTATCAGGGGGCAAGCCCCAGCATTTT. Translation gives CAWSVSGGKPQHF.

This clonotype was seen a few times. The chain couples TRBV2 to TRBJ1-1; 7 bases line up with TRBD1. Germline V gene sequence: CDR1 SNHLY, CDR2 FYNNEI. V dropped 5 bases and J dropped 1; count of bases not matched to a gene: 7. The CDR3 length is 15 residues. CDR3: CASSRGQARNTEAFF. The DNA of the CDR3 is TGTGCCAGCAGTAGAGGACAGGCCAGGAACACTGAAGCTTTCTTT.

A few counts support this clonotype. The rearrangement joins TRBV7-9 to TRBJ2-2; 8 nucleotides align to TRBD1. V lost 4 bases to trimming and J lost 0 bases; unmatched junction nucleotides: 7. The CDR3 totals 17 residues. Looked up from germline, CDR1 is SEHNR and CDR2 is FQNEAQ (reference sequence). DNA for the CDR3: TGTGCCAGCAGCTCTTTACCAGGGGGCACGAACACCGGGGAGCTGTTTTTT. This translates into CASSSLPGGTNTGELFF.

This clonotype was counted many times. This rearrangement joins TRBV20-1 to TRBJ2-3, with TRBD2 identical over 8 bases. The germline gives CDR1 DFQATT, CDR2 SNEGSKA (reference sequence). This CDR3 is 14 amino acids long. V was clipped by 5 bases and J by 5 bases; unmatched bases: 9. The CDR3 nucleotides are TGCAGTGCTCCACAGAGCGGGAGTAAAGATACGCAGTATTTT. It codes for CSAPQSGSKDTQYF.

Ten or more counts support this clonotype. This rearrangement joins TRBV7-9 to TRBJ2-3; no firm D call. V was clipped by 4 bases and J by 6 bases, with 8 bases between them. There are 12 residues in the CDR3. Germline V CDR1 and CDR2: SEHNR, FQNEAQ (reference sequence). CDR3 residues: CASSWLSDTQYF. DNA for the CDR3: TGTGCCAGCAGCTGGCTTTCGGATACGCAGTATTTT.

This clonotype was seen at least ten times. The chain combines TRBV5-1 with TRBJ1-6, with 8 nucleotides matching TRBD1. Looked up from germline, CDR1 is SGHRS and CDR2 is YFSETQ. Trimming removed 0 bases from V and 10 bases from J; junction bases left unmatched: 3. The CDR3 is 14 amino acids. The CDR3 sequence: CASSLDRGFSPLHF. The CDR3 DNA follows: TGCGCCAGCAGCTTGGACAGGGGGTTCTCACCCCTCCACTTT.

This clonotype was counted only a few times. This chain's CDR3 is CASGASGTSPGELFF. For the CDR3, the DNA is TGTGCCAGCGGCGCTAGCGGGACTTCCCCCGGGGAGCTGTTTTTT. V gene TRBV6-1 combines with J gene TRBJ2-2; 9 nucleotides match TRBD2. Germline CDR1 and CDR2: MNHNS and SASEGT. J was trimmed by 6 bases and V by 8 bases; bases with no gene match: 10. The CDR3 has 15 amino acids.

This clonotype was observed at least ten times. The chain joins TRBV7-3 to TRBJ2-3; D gene ambiguous. The germline V and J ends were trimmed by 5 bases and 5 bases, with 8 bases remaining between them. The CDR3 extends over 12 amino acids. CDR1 is SGHTA, CDR2 FQGTGA, per germline. CDR3 region: CASSLKGDTQYF. The CDR3 nucleotides are TGTGCCAGCAGCCTAAAGGGAGATACGCAGTATTTT.

This clonotype showed up many times. The J gene is TRBJ2-3, the V gene TRBV19, with 7 bases lining up with TRBD1. The V gene's germline CDR1 is LNHDA and CDR2 SQIVND (reference sequence). This CDR3 is 14 amino acids long. The junction had 4 bases not matched to a gene; V was cut back by 3 bases and J by 4 bases. The CDR3 protein is CASSIDRDADTQYF. For the CDR3, the DNA is TGTGCCAGTAGTATTGACAGGGATGCAGATACGCAGTATTTT.

This clonotype has just a few counts. The chain recombines TRBV5-5 with TRBJ1-1; 8 positions match TRBD1. With V trimmed by 3 bases and J by 3 bases, 10 bases remained unmatched. The CDR3 contains 16 residues. CDR1 is SGHKS and CDR2 is YYEKEE in the germline V gene (reference sequence). The CDR3 DNA reads TGTGCCAGCAGCTGGACAGGGAGCCCTTCGGACACTGAAGCTTTCTTT. It yields the protein CASSWTGSPSDTEAFF.

This clonotype has at least ten counts. V usage is TRBV6-9 and J usage is TRBJ2-1; D may be TRBD1 (6 bases). CDR3 length equals 15 residues. V was pared by 5 bases and J by 3 bases, with 14 bases between. CDR1 is MNHGY, CDR2 SVAAGI, per germline. CDR3 bases: TGTGCCAGCAGTCCCCACAGGGCCGGCTACAATGAGCAGTTCTTC. Encoded protein: CASSPHRAGYNEQFF.

This clonotype was counted many times. The chain recombines TRBV5-1 with TRBJ1-1; D is unresolved. The CDR3 loop spans 13 amino acids. V shed 2 bases and J shed 1 base, with 6 bases lying between them. Germline CDR1 is SGHRS and CDR2 is YFSETQ. CDR3 region: CASSFTENTEAFF. The CDR3 DNA follows: TGCGCCAGCAGCTTCACAGAGAACACTGAAGCTTTCTTT.

This clonotype was observed a handful of times. V gene TRBV6-5 combines with J gene TRBJ1-2; TRBD1 matches 7 bases. Looked up from germline, CDR1 is MNHEY and CDR2 is SVGAGI. This CDR3 comprises 11 residues. V shed 6 bases and J 7 bases; nucleotides not matched to a gene: 2. CDR3 region: CASRRQGGYTF. The CDR3 bases are TGTGCCAGCAGGAGACAGGGTGGCTACACCTTC.

This clonotype came up a few times. J is TRBJ1-1 and V is TRBV12-3 or TRBV12-4; D unclear. V was shortened by 3 bases and J by 5 bases, with 7 bases between the two germline ends. The CDR3 consists of 12 residues. This CDR3 reads CASSFLVTEAFF. CDR3 DNA sequence: TGTGCCAGCAGTTTTCTTGTAACTGAAGCTTTCTTT.

The CDR3 nucleotides are TGCAGCGTTTCGGGGAATTTAAACACTGAAGCTTTCTTT. Translating gives CSVSGNLNTEAFF. The chain links TRBV29-1 to TRBJ1-1; unclear D gene. The CDR3 extends over 13 amino acids. Germline V CDR1 and CDR2: SQVTM, ANQGSEA. Deletions cut 5 bases from V and 2 bases from J, with 12 bases between.

This clonotype showed up many times. The V and J genes are TRBV5-1 and TRBJ2-2, with D possibly matching TRBD1 (6 bases). Per germline, CDR1 SGHRS and CDR2 YFSETQ. The CDR3 runs to 16 residues. Trimming removed 1 base from V and 1 base from J, with 11 bases in between. Written as DNA, the CDR3 is TGCGCCAGCAGCTTGCTGCGGACAGAGAACACCGGGGAGCTGTTTTTT. Residues: CASSLLRTENTGELFF.

There are a few counts of this clonotype. This chain connects TRBV10-3 to TRBJ1-6; 7 bases agree with TRBD1. The CDR3 runs to 15 residues. The junction had 2 bases not matched to a gene; V was cut back by 2 bases and J by 4 bases. Germline V gene sequence: CDR1 ENHRY, CDR2 SYGVKD. The CDR3: CAISEGGQYNSPLHF. Here the CDR3 DNA reads TGTGCCATCAGTGAGGGGGGACAGTATAATTCACCCCTCCACTTT.

This clonotype occurred a few times. This rearrangement joins TRBV10-3 to TRBJ2-7; no reliable D call. CDR3 size: 17 residues. The V gene lost 2 bases and the J gene lost 2 bases, with 19 bases spanning the gap. Germline V gene sequence: CDR1 ENHRY, CDR2 SYGVKD. CDR3 amino acids: CAISEPAIAKGAYEQYF. CDR3 nucleotide sequence: TGTGCCATCAGTGAGCCGGCCATAGCAAAGGGTGCCTACGAGCAGTACTTC.

This clonotype was recorded at least ten times. This rearrangement joins TRBV20-1 to TRBJ2-3; 7 bases agree with TRBD2. J was trimmed by 0 bases and V by 3 bases; bases with no gene match: 15. Germline assignment: CDR1 DFQATT and CDR2 SNEGSKA (reference sequence). The CDR3 is 18 amino acids. CDR3 protein: CSASSPHLGGGSTDTQYF. CDR3 bases: TGCAGTGCTAGTTCCCCCCATTTGGGCGGGGGAAGCACAGATACGCAGTATTTT.

This clonotype was seen many times. V and J are TRBV20-1 and TRBJ1-1; D uncertain. This CDR3 is built from 12 residues. CDR1 is DFQATT and CDR2 is SNEGSKA in the germline V gene (reference sequence). The V and J ends lost 6 bases and 3 bases respectively, with 11 bases between them. The CDR3 DNA sequence: TGCAGTGCAAACAAAAGGGACACTGAAGCTTTCTTT. Its translation is CSANKRDTEAFF.

The J gene is TRBJ2-7, the V gene TRBV6-6; D possibly corresponds to TRBD2 (6 bases). Trimming removed 0 bases at V and 1 base at J, with 10 bases between. Germline V gene lookup returns CDR1 MNHNY and CDR2 SVGAGI (reference sequence). The CDR3 runs 15 residues. CDR3 loop: CASSYSMGGSYEQYF. The CDR3 DNA reads TGTGCCAGCAGTTACTCGATGGGGGGATCCTACGAGCAGTACTTC.

This clonotype has a count of ten or more. The gene calls are TRBV6-5 and TRBJ1-1; tentative D call: TRBD1 (5 bases). Trimming took 0 bases from V and 7 from J, leaving 18 bases between them. CDR1 is MNHEY and CDR2 is SVGAGI in the germline V gene. The CDR3 totals 16 residues. The CDR3 region has the DNA TGTGCCAGCAGTTACTCGAGGGGCCAGGGTTACAGTGAAGCTTTCTTT. As protein: CASSYSRGQGYSEAFF.

This clonotype has a count of ten or more. The V gene is TRBV5-6, the J gene TRBJ2-7; D not resolved. Deletions cut 4 bases from V and 2 bases from J, with 4 bases between. CDR1 and CDR2 from the germline V gene are SGHDT and YYEEEE. CDR3 size: 11 residues. The CDR3 here is CASSAAYEQYF. The CDR3 DNA reads TGTGCCAGCAGCGCAGCCTACGAGCAGTACTTC.

This sequence joins TRBV5-1 and TRBJ2-5; tentatively, D is TRBD2 (5 bases). Germline CDR1 is SGHRS and CDR2 is YFSETQ. The CDR3 is made up of 15 amino acids. V was shortened by 0 bases and J by 3 bases, with 12 bases between the two germline ends. DNA of the CDR3: TGCGCCAGCAGCTTGGCCCCTAGCAGAGAAGAGACCCAGTACTTC. Translation gives CASSLAPSREETQYF.

The sample holds many counts of this clonotype. The chain joins TRBV5-1 to TRBJ2-2; 8 bases are a match to TRBD1. This CDR3 is built from 16 residues. Losses at the gene ends were 0 bases for V and 0 bases for J; bases not matched to a gene: 1. Per the germline V gene, CDR1 is SGHRS and CDR2 is YFSETQ. Here the CDR3 DNA reads TGCGCCAGCAGCTTGGCACAGGGGGCGAACACCGGGGAGCTGTTTTTT. This translates into CASSLAQGANTGELFF.

This clonotype has at least ten counts. This chain uses TRBV5-1 with TRBJ2-5; no firm D call. The germline V gene encodes CDR1 SGHRS and CDR2 YFSETQ. V lost 0 bases, J lost 1 base, and 10 bases lay in between. The length of the CDR3 is 15 residues. The CDR3 nucleotides read TGCGCCAGCAGCTTGGTATCCCAGAGCCAAGAGACCCAGTACTTC. This encodes CASSLVSQSQETQYF.

The chain employs TRBV20-1 and TRBJ2-4; a possible D gene is TRBD2 (6 bases). V was clipped by 0 bases and J by 0 bases, with 9 bases between them. Germline loops: CDR1 DFQATT, CDR2 SNEGSKA (reference sequence). The CDR3 spans 15 residues. CDR3 amino acids: CSARDPAGAKNIQYF. The CDR3 coding sequence is TGCAGTGCTAGAGACCCAGCGGGAGCCAAAAACATTCAGTACTTC.

This clonotype was counted many times. V and J are TRBV6-2 or TRBV6-3 and TRBJ2-1; maybe TRBD2 (6 bases). The CDR3 length is 14 residues. V shed 6 bases and J shed 4 bases, with 13 bases lying between them. Germline lookup yields CDR1 MNHEY and CDR2 SVGEGT. CDR3 nucleotides: TGTGCCAGCAGAGGAAACGGGGGATACAATGAGCAGTTCTTC. As protein: CASRGNGGYNEQFF.

This clonotype was observed many times. This chain connects TRBV7-2 to TRBJ2-7; D tentatively reads TRBD1 or TRBD2 (7 bases each). This CDR3 has 15 amino acids. The germline V gene has CDR1 SGHTA and CDR2 FQGNSA. Trimming stripped 2 bases from V and 5 bases from J, with 16 bases between. The CDR3 loop reads CASSLRLPGGDEQYF. CDR3 DNA: TGTGCCAGCAGCTTAAGGCTGCCAGGGGGGGACGAGCAGTACTTC.

This clonotype was found a few times. The chain links TRBV3-1 to TRBJ2-5; D unresolved. The CDR3 sequence is 12 residues long. Germline V gives CDR1 LGHDT, CDR2 YNNKEL (reference sequence). With 6 bases removed from V and 3 bases from J, the gap between germline ends came to 8 bases. CDR3 coding DNA: TGTGCCAGCAGTATCCCTGAAGAGACCCAGTACTTC. This sequence encodes CASSIPEETQYF.

In this sample, this clonotype turned up a few times. V is TRBV7-2 and J is TRBJ1-2, with D possibly TRBD1 on 6 matching bases. The CDR3 runs 13 residues. V lost 7 bases, J lost 2 bases, and 11 bases lay in between. Germline values: CDR1 SGHTA, CDR2 FQGNSA. The CDR3 is CASTLDRNYGYTF. Written as DNA, the CDR3 is TGTGCCAGCACTTTGGACAGAAACTATGGCTACACCTTC. Full variable domain (missing parts from reference TRBV7-2 and TRBJ1-2): GAGVSQSPSNKVTEKGKDVELRCDPISGHTALYWYRQSLGQGLEFLIYFQGNSAPDKSGLPSDRFSAERTGGSVSTLTIQRTQQEDSAVYLCASTLDRNYGYTFGSGTRLTVV.